There are a few counts of the clone carrying this T cell receptor beta chain. These data originate in a study of T cells in Graves' hyperthyroidism and ophthalmopathy. CDR1 and CDR2 (germline): SGDLS, YYNGEE. V was pared by 4 bases and J by 1 base, with 15 bases between. The CDR3 runs to 17 residues. Researchers amplified the TCR beta CDR3 regions from RNA transcripts. HTBI primers were employed in a first-round RT-PCR of the TCR CDR3. TCRdb ran MiXCR on the multiplex PCR reads and lists one entry per CDR3 protein. The sample shows roughly 570,000 distinct CDR3 sequences, more than 15% of them seen only once. Patients aged 18 to 65 had newly diagnosed hyperthyroidism of under 2 months' duration.

The clonotype originates from a woman in her twenties or thirties with Graves' hyperthyroidism. The V gene is TRBV9, the J gene TRBJ2-6; D gene ambiguous. Sequences were obtained from blood. The CDR3 DNA reads TGTGCCAGCAGCCCCAGGACGTCTCCTTCTGGGGCCAACGTCCTGACTTTC. It encodes CASSPRTSPSGANVLTF.